The 8 T cell receptor beta chains below were found in one sample sequenced in a study of blood T cell repertoires in COVID-19. The repertoire was sequenced with immunoSEQ multiplex PCR; TCRdb's copy has only in-frame clones and lacks some. The sample yields 130,000 to 150,000 clones, more than 75% seen once. Sequencing was done on a sample of peripheral blood. These receptor sequences come from a man aged 45-60 years who had recovered from COVID-19.

The table lists this clone with many counts. The chain couples TRBV6-2 or TRBV6-3 to TRBJ2-1, with 7 positions matching TRBD1. The germline V gene has CDR1 MNHEY and CDR2 SVGEGT. The CDR3 extends over 16 amino acids. Trimming cost V 5 bases and J 3 bases; bases outside gene matches: 10. The CDR3 protein is CASSTRTGQFYNEQFF. The CDR3, as DNA: TGTGCCAGCAGTACAAGGACAGGTCAATTCTACAATGAGCAGTTCTTC.

This clone has a single count. V is TRBV6-1 and J is TRBJ1-1; 7 bases match TRBD1. J lost 5 bases, V lost 2 bases, and 5 bases had no gene match. The CDR3 is 14 residues long. Germline V gene data show CDR1 as MNHNS and CDR2 as SASEGT. The CDR3 region is CASSEFTGETEAFF. The CDR3 DNA reads TGTGCCAGCAGTGAATTTACAGGGGAAACTGAAGCTTTCTTT.

The rearrangement joins TRBV9 to TRBJ1-6; D not certain. Per the germline V gene, CDR1 is SGDLS and CDR2 is YYNGEE. The V and J ends lost 2 bases and 8 bases respectively, with 5 bases between them. This CDR3 has 12 residues. The CDR3 DNA follows: TGTGCCAGCAGCGTTGCGGATTCACCCCTCCACTTT. Protein product: CASSVADSPLHF.

V gene TRBV3-1 (or the pseudogene TRBV3-2) combines with J gene TRBJ1-4, with unresolved D. Germline V lookup: CDR1 LGHDT, CDR2 YNNKEL (reference sequence). This CDR3 has 16 residues. V gave up 4 bases and J gave up 6 bases, with 18 bases separating them. CDR3 DNA sequence: TGTGCCAGCAGCCCTCCAGTGGGAGGTGGATATGAAAAACTGTTTTTT. It translates to CASSPPVGGGYEKLFF.

Comments on this clone: The same CDR3 can be traced to other DNA sequences in this sample. J is TRBJ1-3 and V is TRBV5-1; 7 positions match TRBD1. The CDR3 loop spans 14 amino acids. Germline V CDR1 and CDR2: SGHRS, YFSETQ. Trimming removed 0 bases from V and 4 bases from J; junction bases left unmatched: 1. CDR3 protein: CASSLEQGGNTIYF. The CDR3, as DNA: TGCGCCAGCAGCTTGGAACAGGGGGGAAACACCATATATTTT.

The chain uses TRBV11-2 and TRBJ2-3; 10 positions agree with TRBD2. Germline V gene sequence: CDR1 SGHAT, CDR2 FQNNGV. The CDR3 loop spans 16 amino acids. With V trimmed by 2 bases and J by 6 bases, 8 bases remained unmatched. The CDR3 coding sequence is TGTGCCAGCAGCTTACCGAGCGGGGGGGCATTGGATACGCAGTATTTT. Protein product: CASSLPSGGALDTQYF.

The V gene is TRBV27, the J gene TRBJ1-6, with D uncertain. From germline, CDR1 is MNHEY and CDR2 SMNVEV (reference sequence). V dropped 6 bases and J dropped 8 bases, with 11 bases sitting between them. This CDR3 spans 13 amino acids. The CDR3 region has the DNA TGTGCCAGCAGCCTCCGGACTGATTCACCCCTCCACTTT. Protein sequence: CASSLRTDSPLHF.

The chain joins TRBV7-6 to TRBJ1-2, with 9 nucleotides matching TRBD1. Germline CDR1 and CDR2: SGHVS and FNYEAQ. This CDR3 spans 15 amino acids. V was pared by 2 bases and J by 4 bases, with 5 bases of the junction left unmatched. CDR3 DNA sequence: TGTGCCAGCAGCTTAACAGGGGGCGAGGTCTATGGCTACACCTTC. This translates into CASSLTGGEVYGYTF.